The text below deals with one TCR delta chain. The target of this receptor is not known. This is likely an artifact of a read error, given a far larger clone one base away. Other DNA variants within this sample encode the same CDR3. CDR3 length: 15 amino acids, cysteine to phenylalanine. Only the CDR3 part of the read is kept: 45 bases, read in frame from the first base. Trimming accounts for 4 bases at V and 2 bases at J, while the number of junction bases matched to no gene is 8. CDR1 is given as TVYSNPD and CDR2 as GDNSRS, both from the germline V gene (reference sequence). For bulk TCR repertoire analysis, Vgamma9/Vdelta2+ and Vdelta2-negative gammadelta T cell populations were isolated by flow sorting from peripheral blood mononuclear cells. This sample is part of a study of γδ T cells in repeated Plasmodium falciparum infection (dated by TCRdb to the early 2020s). Looking at the study overall: The natural-infection arm enrolled Malian children exposed to intense seasonal malaria transmission and compared the Malian children with Australian children matched for age and gender. Four to six malaria-naive U.S. adults underwent four controlled human malaria infections by bites from P. falciparum NF54-infected Anopheles stephensi mosquitoes over approximately 590 days. Samples were collected from controlled-infection subjects at baseline, immediately before selected infections, and 21 days after each infection. Malian gammadelta TCR repertoires were analysed cross-sectionally during no-transmission periods and longitudinally across acute febrile malaria episodes. Using both natural infection in Mali and controlled human malaria infection, the study looked at the way repeated Plasmodium falciparum infection shapes the human gammadelta T cell repertoire. Overall study results and their limits: In Vdelta2-negative gammadelta TCR repertoires, which were largely Vdelta1+, repeated controlled infections appeared to drive waves of new clonotype selection. Vgamma9/Vdelta2+ TCR repertoires showed a highly stable polyclonal repertoire over time and infection, with many inter-individual overlapping TCRgamma sequences. The Malian cohort was drawn from a small rural village made up mostly of one ethnic group, which limits generalizability. Vdelta2-negative gammadelta TCR repertoires from Malian children appeared more clonally expanded, less diverse and less shared than those of Australian children. The controlled-infection cohort was small, limiting analysis of inter-individual variability in gammadelta T cell responses.

Receptor amplification or capture employed multiplex PCR. The sequencing machine was an Illumina MiSeq. Both TCR gamma (TRG) and TCR delta (TRD) chains were sequenced from each sorted gammadelta T cell sample. For the original study's pipeline: The repertoire analyses used clonotype tree plots, the accumulated frequency of the top 20 clonotypes, and diversity index (DI) and D75 metrics. After TCRdb called clones again from the public reads with CATT, rows with identical DNA were merged. TCRdb's processing, not the study's, gives the V and J calls here. The sample table lists some 50,000 delta-chain clones, roughly 1.5% of them with a count of one. Over 7.5% of the sample comes from the top ten.

Material: gamma-delta T cells from blood. The TCR comes from a pool of human donors (malaria-infected and uninfected, not separated). The receptor chain draws on TRDV3 and TRDJ1, and TRDD3 aligns with 12 junction nucleotides. The sequenced DNA: TGTGCCTCCTGGGGGATACGAACTAATACCGATAAACTCATCTTT. The encoded protein is CASWGIRTNTDKLIF.